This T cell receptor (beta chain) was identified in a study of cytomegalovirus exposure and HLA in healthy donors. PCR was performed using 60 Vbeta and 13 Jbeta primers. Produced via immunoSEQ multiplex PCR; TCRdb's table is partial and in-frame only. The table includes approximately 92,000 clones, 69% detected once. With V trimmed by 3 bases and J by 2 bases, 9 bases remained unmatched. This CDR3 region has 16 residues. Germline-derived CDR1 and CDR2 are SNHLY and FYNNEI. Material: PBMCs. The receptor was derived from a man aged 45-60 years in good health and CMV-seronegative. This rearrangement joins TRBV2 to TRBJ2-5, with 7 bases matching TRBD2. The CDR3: CASSEFRGGAQETQYF. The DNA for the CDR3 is TGTGCCAGCAGTGAGTTCCGCGGGGGAGCACAAGAGACCCAGTACTTC. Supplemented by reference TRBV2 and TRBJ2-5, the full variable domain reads EPEVTQTPSHQVTQMGQEVILRCVPISNHLYFYWYRQILGQKVEFLVSFYNNEISEKSEIFDDQFSVERPDGSNFTLKIRSTKLEDSAMYFCASSEFRGGAQETQYFGPGTRLLVL.